What follows is one T cell receptor beta chain and its context. No antigen is known for it. The authors reverse transcribed all of the isolated RNA, so sequencing captured expressed TCRB transcripts. Data came from immunoSEQ multiplex PCR; TCRdb stores just in-frame clones and leaves some out. The table records 150,000 to 190,000 clones, around 10% of them present only once. This sample stems from a study of beta chain features in type 1 diabetes. Turning to the study itself: When patients were set against healthy donors, age, gender and cell yields were similar.

Study findings and constraints: In comparison with healthy donors, patients had naive, central memory and Treg TCRB repertoires that appeared more similar.

This CDR3 has 14 residues. Germline trimming cut 4 bases from V and 3 bases from J; bases unmatched to any gene: 6. Germline loops: CDR1 SGHRS, CDR2 YFSETQ. This chain links TRBV5-1 with TRBJ2-7; 8 bases fit TRBD2. The TCR comes from a man aged 18 to 35 in good health. Sequencing input: central memory CD4+ T cells from blood. Here the CDR3 reads CASSRASGLYEQYF. Written as DNA, the CDR3 is TGCGCCAGCAGCCGGGCTAGCGGGCTCTACGAGCAGTACTTC.